The clone carrying this T cell receptor (beta chain) was counted a few times. Germline CDR1 and CDR2: SGHVS and FQNEAQ. Trimming pared 4 bases from V and 5 bases from J, leaving 10 bases between. This CDR3 comprises 13 residues. Method: immunoSEQ multiplex PCR; TCRdb's copy keeps in-frame clones and lacks some. The sample includes about 240,000 clones, approximately 90% of them seen just once. These data belong to a study of blood T cell repertoires in COVID-19. Individuals aged about 18 to 100 years were recruited from approximately 22 US areas. This chain joins TRBV7-8 and TRBJ2-3; no firm D call. The sequenced sample consisted of PBMCs or T cells enriched from blood (not recorded which). The receptor comes from a woman aged 30 to 39 with acute COVID-19. The CDR3 DNA sequence: TGTGCCAGCAGCTCCCCTTCTAGAGATACGCAGTATTTT. It codes for CASSSPSRDTQYF.